A few counts support the clone carrying this T cell receptor beta chain. Its specificity is unknown. TCRdb passed the RT-PCR reads through MiXCR, listing each CDR3 protein once. This sample carries under 200,000 distinct CDR3 sequences, about 10% of them seen once, and the ten largest clones take around 35%. The sample originates from a study of response to subunit inactivated influenza vaccine. The germline V and J ends were trimmed by 5 bases and 3 bases, with 16 bases remaining between them. Germline CDR1 is SGHTA and CDR2 is FQGNSA. This CDR3 region has 15 residues. Notes on the study in general: That few new T cells are recruited by each seasonal influenza vaccination was the authors' suggestion.

The sample here was CD8+ T cells sorted from PBMCs, taken less than 30 months after vaccination. The chain has TRBV7-2 and TRBJ1-1; D call uncertain. The origin of this receptor is a man between 50 and 69 years old who received an inactivated influenza vaccine. DNA of the CDR3: TGTGCCAGCAGCGAACCCTCAACTGGGTACACTGAAGCTTTCTTT. Translated, it gives CASSEPSTGYTEAFF. Full variable domain (remainder filled in from reference TRBV7-2 and TRBJ1-1): GAGVSQSPSNKVTEKGKDVELRCDPISGHTALYWYRQSLGQGLEFLIYFQGNSAPDKSGLPSDRFSAERTGGSVSTLTIQRTQQEDSAVYLCASSEPSTGYTEAFFGQGTRLTVV.